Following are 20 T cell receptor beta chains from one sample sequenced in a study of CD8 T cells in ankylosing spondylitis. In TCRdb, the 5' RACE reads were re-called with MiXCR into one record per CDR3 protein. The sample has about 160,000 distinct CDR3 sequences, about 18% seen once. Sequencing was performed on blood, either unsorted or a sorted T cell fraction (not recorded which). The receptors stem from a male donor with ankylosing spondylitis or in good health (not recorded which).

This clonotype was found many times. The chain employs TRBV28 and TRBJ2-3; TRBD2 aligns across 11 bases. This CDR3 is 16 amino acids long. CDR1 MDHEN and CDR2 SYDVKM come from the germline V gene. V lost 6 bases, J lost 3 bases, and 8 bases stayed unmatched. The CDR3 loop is CASRGSSGRQTDTQYF. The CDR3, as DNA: TGTGCCAGCAGAGGTTCTAGCGGGAGGCAAACAGATACGCAGTATTTT.

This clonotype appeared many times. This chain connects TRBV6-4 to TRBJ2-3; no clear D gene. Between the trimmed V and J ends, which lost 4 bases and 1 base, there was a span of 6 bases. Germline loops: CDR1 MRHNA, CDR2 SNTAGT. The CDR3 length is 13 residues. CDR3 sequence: CASSGRRTDTQYF. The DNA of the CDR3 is TGTGCCAGCAGTGGCCGTCGCACAGATACGCAGTATTTT.

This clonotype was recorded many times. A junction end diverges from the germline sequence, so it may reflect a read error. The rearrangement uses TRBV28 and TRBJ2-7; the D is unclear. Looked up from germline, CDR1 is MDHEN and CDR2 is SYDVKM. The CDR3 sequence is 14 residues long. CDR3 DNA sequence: TGTGCCAGCAGTTTGCCTTCACACTCCCACGAGCAGTACTTC. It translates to CASSLPSHSHEQYF.

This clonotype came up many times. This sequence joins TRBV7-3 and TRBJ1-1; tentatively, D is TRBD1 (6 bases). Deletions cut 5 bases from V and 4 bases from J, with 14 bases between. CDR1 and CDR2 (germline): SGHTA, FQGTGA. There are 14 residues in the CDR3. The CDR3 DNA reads TGTGCCAGCAGCATCGACAGGAGTAGCACTGAAGCTTTCTTT. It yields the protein CASSIDRSSTEAFF. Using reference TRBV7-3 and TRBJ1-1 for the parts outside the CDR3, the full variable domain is GAGVSQTPSNKVTEKGKYVELRCDPISGHTALYWYRQSLGQGPEFLIYFQGTGAADDSGLPNDRFFAVRPEGSVSTLKIQRTERGDSAVYLCASSIDRSSTEAFFGQGTRLTVV.

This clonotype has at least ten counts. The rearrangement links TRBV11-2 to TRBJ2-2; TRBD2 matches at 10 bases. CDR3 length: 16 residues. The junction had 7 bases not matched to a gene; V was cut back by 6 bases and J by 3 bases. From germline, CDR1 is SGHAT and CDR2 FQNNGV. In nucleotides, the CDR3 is TGTGCCAGCAGTTCCTCTAGCGGGAGCTACACCGGGGAGCTGTTTTTT. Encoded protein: CASSSSSGSYTGELFF.

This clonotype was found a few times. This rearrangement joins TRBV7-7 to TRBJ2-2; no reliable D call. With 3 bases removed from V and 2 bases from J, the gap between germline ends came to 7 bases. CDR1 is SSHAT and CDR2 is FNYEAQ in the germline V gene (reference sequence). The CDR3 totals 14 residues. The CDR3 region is CASSFSENTGELFF. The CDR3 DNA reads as TGTGCCAGCAGCTTCAGCGAAAACACCGGGGAGCTGTTTTTT.

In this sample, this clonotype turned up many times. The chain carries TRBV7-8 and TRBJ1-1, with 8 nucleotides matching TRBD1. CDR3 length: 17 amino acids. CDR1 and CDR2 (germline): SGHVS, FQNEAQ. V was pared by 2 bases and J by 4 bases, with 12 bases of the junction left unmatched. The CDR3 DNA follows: TGTGCCAGCAGCTTACTTCGGACAGGGTTCAGAGTCACTGAAGCTTTCTTT. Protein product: CASSLLRTGFRVTEAFF. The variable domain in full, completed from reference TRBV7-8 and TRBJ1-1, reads GAGVSQSPRYKVAKRGQDVALRCDPISGHVSLFWYQQALGQGPEFLTYFQNEAQLDKSGLPSDRFFAERPEGSVSTLKIQRTQQEDSAVYLCASSLLRTGFRVTEAFFGQGTRLTVV.

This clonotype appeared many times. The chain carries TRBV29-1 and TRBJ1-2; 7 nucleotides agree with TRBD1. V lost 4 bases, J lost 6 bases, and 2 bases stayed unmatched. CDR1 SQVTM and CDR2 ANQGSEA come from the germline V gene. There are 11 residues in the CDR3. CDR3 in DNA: TGCAGCGTTGGGCAGGGGGATGGCTACACCTTC. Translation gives CSVGQGDGYTF. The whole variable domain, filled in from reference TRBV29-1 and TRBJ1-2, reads SAVISQKPSRDICQRGTSLTIQCQVDSQVTMMFWYRQQPGQSLTLIATANQGSEATYESGFVIDKFPISRPNLTFSTLTVSNMSPEDSSIYLCSVGQGDGYTFGSGTRLTVV.

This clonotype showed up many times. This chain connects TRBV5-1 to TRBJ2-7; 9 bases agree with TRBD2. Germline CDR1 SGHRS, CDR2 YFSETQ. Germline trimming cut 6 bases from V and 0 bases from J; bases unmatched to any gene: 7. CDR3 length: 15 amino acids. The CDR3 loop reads CASTLLAGLSYEQYF. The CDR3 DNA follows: TGCGCCAGCACCTTACTAGCGGGCCTCTCCTACGAGCAGTACTTC. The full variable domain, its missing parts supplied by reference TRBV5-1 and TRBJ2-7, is KAGVTQTPRYLIKTRGQQVTLSCSPISGHRSVSWYQQTPGQGLQFLFEYFSETQRNKGNFPGRFSGRQFSNSRSEMNVSTLELGDSALYLCASTLLAGLSYEQYFGPGTRLTVT.

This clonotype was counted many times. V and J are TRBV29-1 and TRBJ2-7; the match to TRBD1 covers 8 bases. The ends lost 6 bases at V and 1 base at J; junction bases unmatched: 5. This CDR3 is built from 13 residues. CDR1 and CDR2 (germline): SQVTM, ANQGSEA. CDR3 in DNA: TGCAGCGTAACAGGGGGAGATTCCTACGAGCAGTACTTC. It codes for CSVTGGDSYEQYF.

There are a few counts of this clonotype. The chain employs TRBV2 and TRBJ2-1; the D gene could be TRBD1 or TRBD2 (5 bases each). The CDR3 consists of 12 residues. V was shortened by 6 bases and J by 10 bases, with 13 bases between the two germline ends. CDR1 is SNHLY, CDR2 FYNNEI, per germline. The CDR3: CASRGDGEEQFF. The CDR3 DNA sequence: TGTGCCAGCAGGGGGGACGGGGAAGAGCAGTTCTTC.

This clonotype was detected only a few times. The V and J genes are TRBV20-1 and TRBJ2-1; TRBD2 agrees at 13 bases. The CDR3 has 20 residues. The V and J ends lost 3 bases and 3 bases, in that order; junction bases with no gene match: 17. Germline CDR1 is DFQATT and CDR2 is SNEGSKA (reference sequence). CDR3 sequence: CSASGAVMTSGRTSYNEQFF. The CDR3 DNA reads TGCAGTGCTAGCGGAGCGGTCATGACTAGCGGGAGGACCAGCTACAATGAGCAGTTCTTC.

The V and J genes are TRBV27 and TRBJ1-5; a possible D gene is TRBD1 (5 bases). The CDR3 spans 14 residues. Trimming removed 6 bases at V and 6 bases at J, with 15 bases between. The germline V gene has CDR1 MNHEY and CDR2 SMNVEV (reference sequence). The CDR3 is CASRQRGGGQPQHF. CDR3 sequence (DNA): TGTGCCAGCAGGCAACGCGGGGGTGGTCAGCCCCAGCATTTT.

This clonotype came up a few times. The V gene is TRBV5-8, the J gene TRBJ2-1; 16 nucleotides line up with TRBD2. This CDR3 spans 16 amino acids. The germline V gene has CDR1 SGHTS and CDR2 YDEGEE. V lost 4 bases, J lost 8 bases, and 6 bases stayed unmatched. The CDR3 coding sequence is TGTGCCAGCAGCCCGGAGGGACTAGCGGGAGGGCATGAGCAGTTCTTC. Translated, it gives CASSPEGLAGGHEQFF. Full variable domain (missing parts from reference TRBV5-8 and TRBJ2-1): EAGVTQSPTHLIKTRGQQATLRCSPISGHTSVYWYQQALGLGLQFLLWYDEGEERNRGNFPPRFSGRQFPNYSSELNVNALELEDSALYLCASSPEGLAGGHEQFFGPGTRLTVL.

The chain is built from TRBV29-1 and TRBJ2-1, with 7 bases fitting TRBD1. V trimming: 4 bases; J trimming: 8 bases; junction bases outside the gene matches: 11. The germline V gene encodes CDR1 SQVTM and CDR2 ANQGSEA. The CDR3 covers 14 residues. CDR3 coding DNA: TGCAGCGTTGGGACGAAGACAGGGAGCCATGAGCAGTTCTTC. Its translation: CSVGTKTGSHEQFF.

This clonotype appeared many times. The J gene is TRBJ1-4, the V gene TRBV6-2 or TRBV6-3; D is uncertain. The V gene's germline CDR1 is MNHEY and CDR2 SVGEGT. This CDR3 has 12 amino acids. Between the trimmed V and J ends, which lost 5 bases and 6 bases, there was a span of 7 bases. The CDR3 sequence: CASSTTDEKLFF. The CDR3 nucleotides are TGTGCCAGCAGTACGACCGATGAAAAACTGTTTTTT.

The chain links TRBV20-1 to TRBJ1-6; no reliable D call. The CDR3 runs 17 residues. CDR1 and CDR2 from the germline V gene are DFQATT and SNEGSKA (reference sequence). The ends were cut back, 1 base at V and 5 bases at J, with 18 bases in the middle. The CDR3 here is CSARGWGTSGNNSPLHF. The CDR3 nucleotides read TGCAGTGCTAGAGGGTGGGGAACCTCCGGCAATAATTCACCCCTCCACTTT.

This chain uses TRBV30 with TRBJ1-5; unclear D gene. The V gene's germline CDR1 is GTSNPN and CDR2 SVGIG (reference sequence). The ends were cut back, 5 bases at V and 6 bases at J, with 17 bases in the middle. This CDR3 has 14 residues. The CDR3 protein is CAWGSGWAGQPQHF. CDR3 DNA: TGTGCCTGGGGAAGTGGGTGGGCAGGTCAGCCCCAGCATTTT.

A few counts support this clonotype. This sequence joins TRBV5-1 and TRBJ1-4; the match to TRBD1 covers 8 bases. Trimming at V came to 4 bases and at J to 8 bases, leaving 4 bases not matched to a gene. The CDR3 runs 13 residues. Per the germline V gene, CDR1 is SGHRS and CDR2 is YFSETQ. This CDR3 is CASSMRQGEKLFF. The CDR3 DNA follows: TGCGCCAGCAGCATGAGACAGGGGGAAAAACTGTTTTTT.

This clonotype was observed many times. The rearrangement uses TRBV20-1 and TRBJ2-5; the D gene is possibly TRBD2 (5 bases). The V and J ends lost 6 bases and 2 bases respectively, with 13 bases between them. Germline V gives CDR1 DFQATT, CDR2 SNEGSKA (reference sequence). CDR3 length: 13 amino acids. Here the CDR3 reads CSASSRAQETQYF. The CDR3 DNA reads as TGCAGTGCCTCGTCGAGGGCACAAGAGACCCAGTACTTC.